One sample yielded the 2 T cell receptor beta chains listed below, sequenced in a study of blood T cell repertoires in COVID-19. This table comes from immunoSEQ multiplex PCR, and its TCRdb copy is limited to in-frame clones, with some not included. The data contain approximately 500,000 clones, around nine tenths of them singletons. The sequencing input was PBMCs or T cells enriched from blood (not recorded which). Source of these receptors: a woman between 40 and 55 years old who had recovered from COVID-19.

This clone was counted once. CDR3 nucleotide sequence: TGTGCCAGCAGTTACTCCAACAGCCACTCTGGAAACACCATATATTTT. It specifies CASSYSNSHSGNTIYF. The V call is TRBV6-5, the J call TRBJ1-3; D gene ambiguous. The CDR3 totals 16 residues. The germline V gene has CDR1 MNHEY and CDR2 SVGAGI. V lost 0 bases and J 0 bases, leaving 9 bases between the germline ends.

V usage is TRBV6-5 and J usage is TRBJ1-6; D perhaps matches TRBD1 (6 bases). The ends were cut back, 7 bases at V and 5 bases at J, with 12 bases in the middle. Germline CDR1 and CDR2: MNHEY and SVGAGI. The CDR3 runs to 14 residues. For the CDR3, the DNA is TGTGCCAGCACAGCAGGGGTCCATAATTCACCCCTCCACTTT. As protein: CASTAGVHNSPLHF.